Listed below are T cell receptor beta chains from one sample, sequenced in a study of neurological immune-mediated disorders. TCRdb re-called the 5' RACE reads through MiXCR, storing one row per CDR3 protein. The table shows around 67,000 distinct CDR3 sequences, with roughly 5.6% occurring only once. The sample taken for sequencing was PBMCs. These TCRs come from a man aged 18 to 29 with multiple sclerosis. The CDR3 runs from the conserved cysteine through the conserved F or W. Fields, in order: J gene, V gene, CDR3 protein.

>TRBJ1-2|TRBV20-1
CSAREGQEYGYTF
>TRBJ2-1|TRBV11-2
CASSSGLAGGLGNEQFF
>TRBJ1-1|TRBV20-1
CSASGGQPNTEAFF
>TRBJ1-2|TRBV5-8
CASSHGQAYGYTF
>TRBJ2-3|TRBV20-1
CSASPATDTDTQYF
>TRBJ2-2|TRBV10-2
CASSESIWGRATGELFF
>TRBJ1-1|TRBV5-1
CASSLGDMNTEAFF
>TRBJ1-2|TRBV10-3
CAISESGRGSYGYTF
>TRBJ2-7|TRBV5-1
CASSLEGNYEQYF
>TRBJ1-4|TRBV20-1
CSARAGAPNEKLFF
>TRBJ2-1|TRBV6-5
CASSLGRIYNEQFF
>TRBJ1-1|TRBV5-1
CASSLVGAGDTEAFF
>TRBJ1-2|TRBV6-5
CASRRTGDYGYTF
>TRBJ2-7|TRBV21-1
CASSNGTGLYEQYF
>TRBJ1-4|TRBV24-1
CATSDSGTGGEKLFF
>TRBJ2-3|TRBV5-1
CASSLSGGGDTQYF
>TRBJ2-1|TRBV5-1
CASSFWRGSSYNEQFF
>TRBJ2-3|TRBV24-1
CATSEKPGTDTQYF
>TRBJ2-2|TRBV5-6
CASSRDPPGELFF
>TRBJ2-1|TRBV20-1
CSARDLSRGNEQFF
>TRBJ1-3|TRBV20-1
CSASPHRGKTIYF
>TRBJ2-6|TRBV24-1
CATSDFSSSGLAGANVLTF
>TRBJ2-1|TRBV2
CASKEDRYTMEQFF
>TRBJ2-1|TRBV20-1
CSAPSGTGFFREQFF
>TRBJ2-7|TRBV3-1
CASSQVAGYEQYF
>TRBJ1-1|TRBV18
CASSRTGRYDTEAFF
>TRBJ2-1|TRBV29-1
CSIAGTSGSLQSNEQFF
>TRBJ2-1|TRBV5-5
CASSLGPKSEQFF
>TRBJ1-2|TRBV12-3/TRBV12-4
CASMTVDYGYTF
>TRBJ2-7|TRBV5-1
CASSLVGGLATYEQYF